This entry lists 32 T cell receptor beta chains sequenced from one sample in a study of T cell repertoires in cytomegalovirus infection. One entry per CDR3 protein results from TCRdb running MiXCR on the reads. Of around 710,000 distinct CDR3 sequences listed, about 27% are singletons. Which antigens these TCRs recognize remains unknown. Specimen: cultured CD8+ T cells from PBMCs, collected from culture after CMV antigen stimulation. Receptors were obtained from a human donor in good health (CMV status not recorded). Some clones in this sample may be carry-over from other donors' samples.

The rearrangement links TRBV4-1 to TRBJ1-1; tentatively, D is TRBD1 (5 bases). V was cut by 1 base and J by 4 bases, with 19 bases left in between. In germline, CDR1 is MGHRA, CDR2 YSYEKL. This CDR3 has 17 amino acids. The CDR3 DNA reads TGCGCCAGCAGCCAAGGACGGCGGGGCGGGGGTAGCACTGAAGCTTTCTTT. Protein product: CASSQGRRGGGSTEAFF.

This clonotype has only a few counts. The rearrangement links TRBV5-4 to TRBJ1-2; D uncertain. This CDR3 has 14 residues. Germline loops: CDR1 SGHNT, CDR2 YYREEE (reference sequence). With 0 bases removed from V and 6 bases from J, the gap between germline ends came to 12 bases. CDR3 DNA sequence: TGTGCCAGCAGCTTGGTGGCAGCGCTGGATGGCTACACCTTC. It specifies CASSLVAALDGYTF.

This clonotype was recorded a few times. The chain joins TRBV6-1 to TRBJ2-3, with TRBD2 identical over 11 bases. Germline loops: CDR1 MNHNS, CDR2 SASEGT. The CDR3 contains 16 residues. The J segment lost 5 bases and the V segment lost 10 bases, leaving 14 bases of the junction unmatched. The CDR3 loop is CATSPRLAGGLDTQYF. The CDR3 nucleotides are TGTGCCACCAGCCCGAGGCTAGCGGGGGGATTAGATACGCAGTATTTT.

The table lists this clonotype with a count of one. For the CDR3, the DNA is TGTGCCAGCAGTTACGTCAGGGTAAACTACAATGAGCAGTTCTTC. Its protein product is CASSYVRVNYNEQFF. This chain uses TRBV6-2 or TRBV6-3 with TRBJ2-1; D perhaps matches TRBD1 (5 bases). V lost 2 bases, J lost 3 bases, and 11 bases lay in between. This CDR3 comprises 15 residues. The V gene's germline CDR1 is MNHEY and CDR2 SVGEGT.

A few counts support this clonotype. The chain carries TRBV19 and TRBJ2-7, with D unresolved. This CDR3 comprises 13 residues. Germline V gene lookup returns CDR1 LNHDA and CDR2 SQIVND (reference sequence). Trimming removed 3 bases at V and 0 bases at J, with 6 bases between. The CDR3 DNA follows: TGTGCCAGTAGTATGGAAAACTCCTACGAGCAGTACTTC. Translating it yields CASSMENSYEQYF.

This sequence joins TRBV6-1 and TRBJ1-1; D ambiguous. Germline V gives CDR1 MNHNS, CDR2 SASEGT. V gave up 4 bases and J gave up 10 bases, with 13 bases separating them. The length of the CDR3 is 12 residues. In DNA form, the CDR3 reads TGTGCCAGCAGTGGAGTCCTACTCGGAGCTTTCTTT. It encodes CASSGVLLGAFF.

A few counts support this clonotype. The chain joins TRBV4-1 to TRBJ2-7; maybe TRBD2 (6 bases). V shed 0 bases and J shed 3 bases, with 12 bases lying between them. The germline V gene has CDR1 MGHRA and CDR2 YSYEKL. CDR3 length: 15 amino acids. The CDR3 DNA reads TGCGCCAGCAGCCAAGAGGAGGACTATCGCTACGAGCAGTACTTC. Its translation: CASSQEEDYRYEQYF.

This clonotype was found many times. CDR3: CASSPWDRDLETQYF. DNA for the CDR3: TGTGCCAGCAGCCCTTGGGACAGGGATTTGGAGACCCAGTACTTC. The rearrangement uses TRBV7-8 and TRBJ2-5; the match to TRBD1 covers 9 bases. J lost 5 bases, V lost 5 bases, and 9 bases had no gene match. Germline V gene data show CDR1 as SGHVS and CDR2 as FQNEAQ. This CDR3 spans 15 amino acids.

This chain uses TRBV28 with TRBJ1-6; TRBD1 might be the D (5 bases). The CDR3 is made up of 14 amino acids. The germline gives CDR1 MDHEN, CDR2 SYDVKM. Trimming left V 2 bases short and J 11 bases short, with 13 bases between. This CDR3 reads CASSLTRGRTPLHF. DNA of the CDR3: TGTGCCAGCAGTTTAACGAGGGGTAGGACACCCCTCCACTTT.

This chain joins TRBV7-4 and TRBJ1-2; weak D call: TRBD1 (5 bases). Germline CDR1 reads SGHVT; CDR2 reads SQSDAQ. Deletions cut 7 bases from V and 1 base from J, with 16 bases between. The CDR3 runs to 15 residues. CDR3 in DNA: TGTGCCAGCACCCCGGGGCAGGGTTATAACTATGGCTACACCTTC. Translation: CASTPGQGYNYGYTF.

The V gene is TRBV20-1, the J gene TRBJ1-2, with TRBD1 identical over 7 bases. This CDR3 has 16 amino acids. Per the germline V gene, CDR1 is DFQATT and CDR2 is SNEGSKA (reference sequence). Trimming removed 0 bases from V and 0 bases from J; junction bases left unmatched: 7. The chain's CDR3 is CSARDRRDRANYGYTF. In DNA, the CDR3 is TGCAGTGCTAGAGATCGACGGGACAGAGCTAACTATGGCTACACCTTC.

The CDR3 sequence: CASSYSWRTSVTETQYF. The CDR3 region has the DNA TGTGCCAGCAGTTACTCTTGGCGGACTAGCGTCACAGAGACCCAGTACTTC. The V and J genes are TRBV6-5 and TRBJ2-5; TRBD2 matches 9 bases. Germline V gene data show CDR1 as MNHEY and CDR2 as SVGAGI. The V segment lost 0 bases and the J segment 4 bases; nucleotides outside the gene matches: 9. The length of the CDR3 is 17 residues.

V is TRBV29-1 and J is TRBJ1-1, with D possibly being TRBD1 (5 bases). Germline V lookup: CDR1 SQVTM, CDR2 ANQGSEA. Between the trimmed V and J ends, which lost 2 bases and 1 base, there was a span of 11 bases. The CDR3 is made up of 14 amino acids. As DNA, the CDR3 is TGCAGCGTTGAAAACAACAGGCAGAACACTGAAGCTTTCTTT. Protein sequence: CSVENNRQNTEAFF.

The genes are TRBV10-3 and TRBJ2-7; D gene ambiguous. The V end lost 3 bases, the J end lost 2 bases, and 8 bases lay between the germline ends. Germline lookup yields CDR1 ENHRY and CDR2 SYGVKD. This CDR3 has 13 residues. CDR3 protein: CAISDGRTYEQYV. In nucleotides, the CDR3 is TGTGCCATCAGTGACGGCAGGACCTACGAGCAGTACGTC.

The chain carries TRBV27 and TRBJ1-1, with a tentative D call TRBD1 (5 bases). Trimming removed 4 bases from V and 10 bases from J, with 10 bases in between. CDR3 length: 11 residues. Germline-derived CDR1 and CDR2 are MNHEY and SMNVEV (reference sequence). DNA for the CDR3: TGTGCCAGCAGTTACGGGGCGTTAGCTTTCTTT. Translating gives CASSYGALAFF.

The gene calls are TRBV12-3 or TRBV12-4 and TRBJ1-5; weak D call: TRBD1 (5 bases). The germline V and J ends were trimmed by 5 bases and 2 bases, with 13 bases remaining between them. The CDR3 has 15 residues. CDR3 in DNA: TGTGCCAGCAGTGAGGGGATCACGGGCAATCAGCCCCAGCATTTT. Translation: CASSEGITGNQPQHF.

The chain links TRBV19 to TRBJ1-2; D is undetermined. The germline V gene has CDR1 LNHDA and CDR2 SQIVND (reference sequence). This CDR3 spans 15 amino acids. V was pared by 0 bases and J by 4 bases, with 12 bases between. As DNA, the CDR3 is TGTGCCAGTAGTATAGATTCCCCAGCCTTCTATGGCTACACCTTC. This sequence encodes CASSIDSPAFYGYTF.

This clonotype was picked up many times. V gene TRBV10-3 combines with J gene TRBJ2-1; 9 bases map to TRBD2. The V and J ends lost 0 bases and 4 bases, in that order; junction bases with no gene match: 4. Germline CDR1 and CDR2: ENHRY and SYGVKD. The CDR3 spans 16 residues. CDR3 coding DNA: TGTGCCATCAGTGAGTCGGCGAGCGGGGGGTACAATGAGCAGTTCTTC. It yields the protein CAISESASGGYNEQFF.

This chain joins TRBV12-3 or TRBV12-4 and TRBJ1-1; possible D gene TRBD1, 5 bases. V was clipped by 2 bases and J by 4 bases, with 20 bases between them. This CDR3 spans 17 amino acids. CDR3 in DNA: TGTGCCAGCAGTTTACGGGGACCGGGACCCGGGGGCACTGAAGCTTTCTTT. This encodes CASSLRGPGPGGTEAFF.

The rearrangement uses TRBV19 and TRBJ1-2; 7 bases line up with TRBD1. This CDR3 is built from 13 residues. CDR1 LNHDA and CDR2 SQIVND come from the germline V gene (reference sequence). Trimming at V came to 8 bases and at J to 5 bases, leaving 8 bases not matched to a gene. CDR3 DNA sequence: TGTGCCAGTCGGGACAGACTTTTTTATGGCTACACCTTC. This sequence encodes CASRDRLFYGYTF.

The V and J genes are TRBV5-4 and TRBJ2-1; TRBD1 or TRBD2 may be the D gene (5 bases each). The V end was cut by 3 bases, the J end by 10 bases, with 11 bases between. The CDR3 contains 12 residues. Germline V gives CDR1 SGHNT, CDR2 YYREEE (reference sequence). The CDR3 protein is CASSYRDVEQFF. CDR3 DNA sequence: TGTGCCAGCAGCTACCGGGACGTCGAGCAGTTCTTC.

V is TRBV10-3 and J is TRBJ1-1; 8 bases fit TRBD1. The CDR3 consists of 16 residues. Germline CDR1 and CDR2: ENHRY and SYGVKD. V lost 2 bases to trimming and J lost 4 bases; unmatched junction nucleotides: 9. CDR3 amino acids: CAISESSRDRPTEAFF. The CDR3 nucleotides read TGTGCCATCAGTGAGAGTTCTAGGGACAGGCCCACTGAAGCTTTCTTT.

The V gene is TRBV12-3 or TRBV12-4, the J gene TRBJ2-3, with D perhaps matching TRBD1 (6 bases). CDR3 size: 12 residues. V lost 11 bases and J lost 2, with 11 bases in between. The CDR3 DNA reads TGTGCCGTAGGACAGCTCACAGATACGCAGTATTTT. Translation gives CAVGQLTDTQYF.

This clonotype was counted only a few times. The chain carries TRBV19 and TRBJ1-1; D remains ambiguous. Germline CDR1 reads LNHDA; CDR2 reads SQIVND (reference sequence). This CDR3 is 13 amino acids long. V lost 0 bases to trimming and J lost 7 bases, with 9 bases between them. The CDR3 region has the DNA TGTGCCAGTAGTATAGATCCGGGGATTGAAGCTTTCTTT. Its protein product is CASSIDPGIEAFF. Full variable domain (remainder filled in from reference TRBV19 and TRBJ1-1): DGGITQSPKYLFRKEGQNVTLSCEQNLNHDAMYWYRQDPGQGLRLIYYSQIVNDFQKGDIAEGYSVSREKKESFPLTVTSAQKNPTAFYLCASSIDPGIEAFFGQGTRLTVV.

The chain links TRBV6-6 to TRBJ1-1; D is ambiguous. Trimming left V 5 bases short and J 10 bases short, with 8 bases between. CDR1 and CDR2 (germline): MNHNY, SVGAGI (reference sequence). CDR3 length: 10 residues. The CDR3 DNA reads as TGTGCCAGCAGTGCCCTGGGAGCTTTCTTT. Translation: CASSALGAFF.

There are many counts of this clonotype. This rearrangement joins TRBV7-8 to TRBJ2-1; 7 positions agree with TRBD2. The CDR3 contains 15 residues. The germline CDR1 and CDR2 sequences are SGHVS and FQNEAQ. Germline trimming cut 5 bases from V and 3 bases from J; bases unmatched to any gene: 7. The CDR3 sequence: CASSIRGDYYNEQFF. CDR3 nucleotide sequence: TGTGCCAGCAGCATCCGGGGGGATTACTACAATGAGCAGTTCTTC.

The chain couples TRBV6-2 or TRBV6-3 to TRBJ2-1; D is undetermined. Trimming removed 4 bases from V and 8 bases from J, with 12 bases in between. Germline assignment: CDR1 MNHEY and CDR2 SVGEGT. CDR3 size: 13 residues. The CDR3 sequence is CASSWHPRDEQFF. The DNA of the CDR3 is TGTGCCAGCAGTTGGCATCCTCGGGATGAGCAGTTCTTC.

Ten or more counts support this clonotype. The chain uses TRBV7-2 and TRBJ1-2; TRBD1 matches 10 bases. Germline V lookup: CDR1 SGHTA, CDR2 FQGNSA. V was clipped by 6 bases and J by 4 bases; unmatched bases: 8. The CDR3 is 15 residues long. CDR3 protein: CASSLRDRGIYGYTF. DNA for the CDR3: TGTGCCAGCAGTCTCCGGGACAGGGGAATCTATGGCTACACCTTC.

This sequence joins TRBV5-1 and TRBJ1-6, with TRBD1 matching 11 bases. V was pared by 4 bases and J by 7 bases, with 10 bases of the junction left unmatched. The CDR3 totals 17 residues. Per germline, CDR1 SGHRS and CDR2 YFSETQ. CDR3 in amino acids: CASSPAGTGGANSPLHF. The CDR3 DNA sequence: TGCGCCAGCAGCCCGGCCGGGACAGGGGGTGCAAATTCACCCCTCCACTTT.

J is TRBJ2-7 and V is TRBV20-1; TRBD1 agrees at 9 bases. Looked up from germline, CDR1 is DFQATT and CDR2 is SNEGSKA (reference sequence). V was pared by 6 bases and J by 3 bases, with 9 bases of the junction left unmatched. The CDR3 is 14 residues long. CDR3 region: CSARTGTGLYEQYV. The CDR3 bases are TGCAGTGCCAGGACCGGGACAGGGCTCTACGAGCAGTACGTC.

The genes are TRBV2 and TRBJ1-1, with TRBD1 matching 7 bases. CDR1 SNHLY and CDR2 FYNNEI come from the germline V gene. The CDR3 length is 11 residues. V was clipped by 7 bases and J by 7 bases; unmatched bases: 3. The CDR3 bases are TGTGCCAGCACAGACAGGGTTGAAGCTTTCTTT. Protein product: CASTDRVEAFF.

This clonotype was seen ten or more times. The chain carries TRBV12-3 or TRBV12-4 and TRBJ1-6; D is unclear. Trimming removed 3 bases from V and 8 bases from J, with 11 bases in between. CDR3 length equals 14 residues. CDR3 residues: CASSLESGYSPLHF. The CDR3 DNA follows: TGTGCCAGCAGTTTGGAGTCAGGCTATTCACCCCTCCACTTT.